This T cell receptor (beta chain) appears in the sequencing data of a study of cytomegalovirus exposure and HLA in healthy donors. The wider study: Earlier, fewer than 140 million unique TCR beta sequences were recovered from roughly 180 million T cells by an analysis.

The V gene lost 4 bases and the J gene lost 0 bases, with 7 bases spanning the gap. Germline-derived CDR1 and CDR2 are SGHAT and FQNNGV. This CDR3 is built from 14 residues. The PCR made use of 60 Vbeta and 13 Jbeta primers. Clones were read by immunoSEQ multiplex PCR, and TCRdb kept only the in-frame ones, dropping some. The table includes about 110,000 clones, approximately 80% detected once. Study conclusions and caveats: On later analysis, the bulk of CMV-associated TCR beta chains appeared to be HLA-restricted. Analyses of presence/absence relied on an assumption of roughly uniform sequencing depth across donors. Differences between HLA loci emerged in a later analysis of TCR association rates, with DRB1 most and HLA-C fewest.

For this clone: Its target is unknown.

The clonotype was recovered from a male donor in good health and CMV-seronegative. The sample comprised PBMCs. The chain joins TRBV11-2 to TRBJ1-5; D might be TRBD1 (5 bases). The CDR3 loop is CASSSDNSNQPQHF. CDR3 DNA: TGTGCCAGCAGCTCGGACAATAGCAATCAGCCCCAGCATTTT.